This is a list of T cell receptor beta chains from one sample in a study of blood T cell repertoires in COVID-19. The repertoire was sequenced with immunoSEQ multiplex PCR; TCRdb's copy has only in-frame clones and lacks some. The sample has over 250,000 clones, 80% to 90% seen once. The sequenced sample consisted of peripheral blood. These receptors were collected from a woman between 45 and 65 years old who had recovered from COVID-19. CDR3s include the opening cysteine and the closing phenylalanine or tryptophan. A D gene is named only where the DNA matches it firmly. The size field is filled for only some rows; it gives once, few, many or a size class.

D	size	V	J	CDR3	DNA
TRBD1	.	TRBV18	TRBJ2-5	CASSPRQGQETQYF	TGTGCCAGCTCACCCAGACAGGGTCAAGAGACCCAGTACTTC
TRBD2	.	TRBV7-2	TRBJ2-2	CASSLGTSGRAGELFF	TGTGCCAGCAGCTTGGGGACTAGCGGGAGAGCCGGGGAGCTGTTTTTT
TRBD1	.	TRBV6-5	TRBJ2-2	CASSYTGGRTGELFF	TGTGCCAGCAGTTACACAGGGGGCCGCACCGGGGAGCTGTTTTTT
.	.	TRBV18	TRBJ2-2	CASSPPQASGELFF	TGTGCCAGCTCACCACCGCAGGCATCCGGGGAGCTGTTTTTT
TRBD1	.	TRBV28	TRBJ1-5	CAEGTTGGVQPQHF	TGTGCCGAAGGAACGACAGGGGGAGTTCAGCCCCAGCATTTT
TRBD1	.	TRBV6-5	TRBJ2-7	CASRPGQVYEQYF	TGTGCCAGCAGGCCGGGACAGGTCTACGAGCAGTACTTC
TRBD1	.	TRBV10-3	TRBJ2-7	CAISDPGTGGYEQYF	TGTGCCATCAGTGACCCCGGGACAGGGGGGTACGAGCAGTACTTC
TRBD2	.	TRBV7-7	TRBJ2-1	CASSQAGAYNEQFF	TGTGCCAGCAGCCAAGCGGGAGCCTACAATGAGCAGTTCTTC
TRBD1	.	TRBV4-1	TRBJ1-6	CASSQDRDSQKTYNSPLHF	TGCGCCAGCAGCCAAGATCGGGACAGCCAGAAAACCTATAATTCACCCCTCCACTTT
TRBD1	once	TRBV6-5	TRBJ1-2	CASTNRGASGYTF	TGTGCCAGCACAAACAGGGGAGCAAGTGGCTACACCTTC
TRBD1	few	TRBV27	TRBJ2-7	CASSLLGQGAGEQYF	TGTGCCAGCAGTTTATTGGGACAGGGGGCCGGCGAGCAGTACTTC
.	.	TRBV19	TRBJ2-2	CASSTLTPGELFF	TGTGCCAGTAGTACGCTCACTCCGGGGGAGCTGTTTTTT
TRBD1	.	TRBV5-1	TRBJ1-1	CASSLAGTGDTEAFF	TGCGCCAGCAGCTTGGCCGGGACAGGGGACACTGAAGCTTTCTTT
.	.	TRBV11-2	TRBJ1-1	CASSLADSLNTEAFF	TGTGCCAGCAGCTTAGCAGACAGCCTGAACACTGAAGCTTTCTTT
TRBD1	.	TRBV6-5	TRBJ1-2	CASRGGNRGAGGYTF	TGTGCCAGCAGGGGCGGGAACAGGGGGGCCGGTGGCTACACCTTC
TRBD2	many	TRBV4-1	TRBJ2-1	CASSLLIPREGLFWEQFF	TGCGCCAGCAGCCTACTCATCCCCCGGGAGGGCCTTTTTTGGGAGCAGTTCTTC
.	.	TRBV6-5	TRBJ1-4	CASSPVGSTNEKLFF	TGTGCCAGCAGTCCGGTTGGTTCGACTAATGAAAAACTGTTTTTT
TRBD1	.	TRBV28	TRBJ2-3	CASSSTTGGDTQYF	TGTGCCAGCAGTTCCACTACAGGGGGCGATACGCAGTATTTT
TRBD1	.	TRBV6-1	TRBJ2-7	CASSEVGTGGGYEQYF	TGTGCCAGCAGTGAAGTTGGAACAGGGGGCGGGTACGAGCAGTACTTC
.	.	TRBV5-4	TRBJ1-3	CASSLGGPDSGNTIYF	TGTGCCAGCAGCTTGGGGGGGCCCGACTCTGGAAACACCATATATTTT
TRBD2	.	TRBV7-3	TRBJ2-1	CASSPTPSSGSPFF	TGTGCCAGCAGCCCGACCCCGTCAAGCGGGAGTCCGTTCTTC
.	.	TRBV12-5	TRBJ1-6	CASGLRVGGYNSPLHF	TGTGCTAGTGGTTTGCGAGTAGGGGGCTATAATTCACCCCTCCACTTT
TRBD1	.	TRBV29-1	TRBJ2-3	CSVEDRSRGQVDTDTQYF	TGCAGCGTTGAAGACCGGTCCCGGGGACAGGTTGACACAGATACGCAGTATTTT
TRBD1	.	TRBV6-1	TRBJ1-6	CASREEDRTNSPLHF	TGTGCCAGCAGAGAAGAGGACAGGACCAATTCACCCCTCCACTTT
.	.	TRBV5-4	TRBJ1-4	CASTRRTTGSTNEKLFF	TGTGCCAGCACCCGACGGACGACAGGTTCAACTAATGAAAAACTGTTTTTT
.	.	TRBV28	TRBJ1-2	CASSLPGGVNGYTF	TGTGCCAGCAGTCTCCCCGGCGGGGTTAATGGCTACACCTTC
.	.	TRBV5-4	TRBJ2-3	CASSLGPGSTDTQYF	TGTGCCAGCAGCTTGGGACCCGGGAGCACAGATACGCAGTATTTT
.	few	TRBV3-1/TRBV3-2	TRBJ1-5	CASSLASSDQPQHF	TGTGCCAGCAGCCTAGCAAGCAGTGATCAGCCCCAGCATTTT
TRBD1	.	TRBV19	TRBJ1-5	CASMAMGQSLYSNQPQHF	TGTGCCAGTATGGCGATGGGACAGTCCCTTTATAGCAATCAGCCCCAGCATTTT
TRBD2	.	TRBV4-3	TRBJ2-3	CASSQGGASGYTDTQYF	TGCGCCAGCAGCCAAGGAGGGGCTAGCGGATACACAGATACGCAGTATTTT
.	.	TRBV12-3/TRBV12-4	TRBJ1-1	CASRAGRPAGAFF	TGTGCCAGCAGGGCGGGACGGCCGGCTGGGGCTTTCTTT
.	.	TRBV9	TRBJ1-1	CASSVGRGRNTEAFF	TGTGCCAGCAGCGTAGGGAGGGGAAGGAACACTGAAGCTTTCTTT
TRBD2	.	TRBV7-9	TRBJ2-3	CVSSSSGSGDTQYF	TGTGTCAGCAGCTCTAGCGGGAGTGGTGATACGCAGTATTTT
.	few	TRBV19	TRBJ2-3	CASSVGAANTDTQYF	TGTGCCAGTAGTGTCGGAGCGGCCAACACAGATACGCAGTATTTT
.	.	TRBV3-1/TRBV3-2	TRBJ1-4	CASSQGVGQGPEKLFF	TGTGCCAGCAGCCAAGGAGTCGGACAAGGACCTGAAAAACTGTTTTTT